A single sample is the source of the 18 T cell receptor beta chains below, sequenced in a study of T-cell reconstitution after alpha-beta-depleted transplantation in children. Unique molecular identifiers were incorporated during preparation of the TCRbeta library. Each CDR3 protein is one row after TCRdb ran MiXCR on the PCR reads. The data contain around 100,000 distinct CDR3 sequences, 7.5% to 9.5% of them singletons. The sequencing used PBMCs, collected before TCRalphabeta/CD19-depleted stem cell transplant. The origin of the receptors is a boy younger than 10 with acute lymphoblastic leukemia, due to receive a stem cell transplant.

This clonotype was seen at least ten times. This chain joins TRBV20-1 and TRBJ2-7, with 9 bases that match TRBD2. The V and J ends lost 3 bases and 2 bases, in that order; junction bases with no gene match: 5. The germline V gene encodes CDR1 DFQATT and CDR2 SNEGSKA (reference sequence). The CDR3 consists of 14 residues. As DNA, the CDR3 is TGCAGTGCTAGGATCCAGCGGGGGGCCTACGAGCAGTACTTC. Its protein product is CSARIQRGAYEQYF.

The rearrangement uses TRBV6-1 and TRBJ1-1; D gene uncertain. Trimming shortened V by 6 bases and J by 6 bases, and 11 bases separated the two germline ends. CDR3 length: 12 amino acids. From germline, CDR1 is MNHNS and CDR2 SASEGT. The CDR3 DNA is TGTGCCAGCAGGGGGTTCCAGGCTGAAGCTTTCTTT. Translation gives CASRGFQAEAFF.

This clonotype was counted a few times. CDR3 in DNA: TGTGCCAGCAGCGTAGGTCCCGGGGAGAAGAACACTGAAGCTTTCTTT. It codes for CASSVGPGEKNTEAFF. The rearrangement joins TRBV9 to TRBJ1-1; D is unclear. Germline V CDR1 and CDR2: SGDLS, YYNGEE. Deletions cut 0 bases from V and 1 base from J, with 13 bases between. The CDR3 is 16 amino acids.

This clonotype was counted a few times. The chain couples TRBV7-2 to TRBJ2-1, with D tentatively TRBD1 (6 bases). The V end was cut by 0 bases, the J end by 0 bases, with 9 bases between. Germline CDR1 and CDR2: SGHTA and FQGNSA. The CDR3 sequence is 16 residues long. CDR3 loop: CASSLAGASSYNEQFF. The CDR3, as DNA: TGTGCCAGCAGCTTAGCGGGGGCGAGCTCCTACAATGAGCAGTTCTTC.

As concerns this clonotype: At one end, the junction sequence differs from germline, possibly due to a read error. The rearrangement uses TRBV11-2 and TRBJ2-3; 7 bases agree with TRBD1. The V gene's germline CDR1 is SGHAT and CDR2 FQNNGV. The CDR3 loop spans 15 amino acids. Written as DNA, the CDR3 is TGTGCCAGCAGCTCCAGGGGGTGGAGCATAGATACGCAGTATTTT. Protein product: CASSSRGWSIDTQYF. The whole variable domain, remainder taken from reference TRBV11-2 and TRBJ2-3, is EAGVAQSPRYKIIEKRQSVAFWCNPISGHATLYWYQQILGQGPKLLIQFQNNGVVDDSQLPKDRFSAERLKGVDSTLKIQPAKLEDSAVYLCASSSRGWSIDTQYFGPGTRLTVL.

To note about this clonotype: Just one base apart from a much larger clone, this may be a read error. The V call is TRBV12-3 or TRBV12-4, the J call TRBJ2-7; 8 positions match TRBD1. CDR3 length: 12 amino acids. V lost 8 bases and J lost 6; bases outside the gene matches: 6. CDR3 in amino acids: CASWRTGREQYF. Written as DNA, the CDR3 is TGTGCCAGCTGGCGGACAGGGCGCGAGCAGTACTTC.

This clonotype was seen a few times. The chain is built from TRBV5-6 and TRBJ2-7; D perhaps matches TRBD2 (5 bases). The CDR3 is 15 residues long. V was cut by 4 bases and J by 7 bases, with 21 bases left in between. From germline, CDR1 is SGHDT and CDR2 YYEEEE. The CDR3 is CASSHRGFDVREQYF. DNA for the CDR3: TGTGCCAGCAGCCACCGAGGGTTTGACGTAAGGGAGCAGTACTTC.

This clonotype was detected only a few times. The CDR3 nucleotides read TGCAGTGCTACCCCCTCAGGGGATTATAATTCACCCCTCCACTTT. It specifies CSATPSGDYNSPLHF. The chain carries TRBV20-1 and TRBJ1-6; tentative D call: TRBD1 (6 bases). V gave up 4 bases and J gave up 4 bases, with 14 bases separating them. The CDR3 is 15 amino acids. The germline V gene has CDR1 DFQATT and CDR2 SNEGSKA (reference sequence).

The rearrangement joins TRBV4-2 to TRBJ1-2, with D perhaps TRBD1 (5 bases). Trimming cost V 6 bases and J 8 bases, with 16 bases left between them. Germline-derived CDR1 and CDR2 are LGHNA and YNFKEQ. The CDR3 loop spans 13 amino acids. The chain's CDR3 is CASRPSWGSGYTF. In nucleotides, the CDR3 is TGTGCCAGCAGACCTAGTTGGGGGAGCGGCTACACCTTC.

The rearrangement links TRBV20-1 to TRBJ2-7; tentatively, D is TRBD2 (6 bases). Deletions cut 0 bases from V and 5 bases from J, with 29 bases between. Looked up from germline, CDR1 is DFQATT and CDR2 is SNEGSKA (reference sequence). There are 19 residues in the CDR3. The CDR3: CSARDHPGLTKGLSDEQYF. The CDR3, as DNA: TGCAGTGCTAGAGACCATCCGGGACTGACAAAGGGGTTAAGCGACGAGCAGTACTTC.

In regard to this clonotype: This could be a read error, since a much larger clone is one nucleotide away. The chain is built from TRBV29-1 and TRBJ1-4; 9 bases fit TRBD1. With V trimmed by 4 bases and J by 8 bases, 17 bases remained unmatched. Germline V lookup: CDR1 SQVTM, CDR2 ANQGSEA. The CDR3 runs 17 residues. Here the CDR3 reads CSVANRGQGYEKEKLFF. CDR3 nucleotide sequence: TGCAGCGTTGCCAACCGGGGACAGGGATACGAAAAAGAAAAACTGTTTTTT.

This clonotype was recorded a few times. V usage is TRBV20-1 and J usage is TRBJ1-1; a possible D gene is TRBD1 (5 bases). The CDR3 extends over 14 amino acids. Per the germline V gene, CDR1 is DFQATT and CDR2 is SNEGSKA (reference sequence). The V gene lost 6 bases and the J gene lost 5 bases, with 19 bases spanning the gap. In DNA, the CDR3 is TGCAGTGCCCTGAAATCGGGGACGGGTACTGAAGCTTTCTTT. Translation: CSALKSGTGTEAFF.

This clonotype showed up many times. The chain is built from TRBV5-1 and TRBJ2-3; D is unresolved. The CDR3 is 12 amino acids. Trimming cost V 4 bases and J 4 bases, with 7 bases left between them. CDR1 and CDR2 from the germline V gene are SGHRS and YFSETQ. The CDR3: CASSPTSDTQYF. The DNA of the CDR3 is TGCGCCAGCAGCCCTACATCAGATACGCAGTATTTT.

The rearrangement links TRBV6-5 to TRBJ2-1, with 15 bases matching TRBD2. Trimming took 2 bases from V and 8 from J; bases not matched to a gene: 4. The CDR3 has 16 residues. Germline V lookup: CDR1 MNHEY, CDR2 SVGAGI. CDR3 residues: CASSYLGLAGGDEQFF. The CDR3 coding sequence is TGTGCCAGCAGTTACCTGGGACTAGCGGGGGGCGATGAGCAGTTCTTC.

At least ten counts were recorded for this clonotype. The genes are TRBV25-1 and TRBJ2-3; D is possibly TRBD1 (5 bases). This CDR3 is built from 14 residues. CDR1 is MGHDK and CDR2 is SYGVNS in the germline V gene. Trimming removed 0 bases from V and 3 bases from J, with 7 bases in between. CDR3 in amino acids: CASSEYRETDTQYF. The CDR3 bases are TGTGCCAGCAGTGAATACAGGGAAACAGATACGCAGTATTTT.

This chain links TRBV6-1 with TRBJ1-6, with 11 positions matching TRBD1. The CDR3 contains 15 residues. V trimming: 7 bases; J trimming: 10 bases; junction bases outside the gene matches: 9. Looked up from germline, CDR1 is MNHNS and CDR2 is SASEGT. The CDR3 is CASTYDGTGGSPLHF. For the CDR3, the DNA is TGTGCCAGCACCTACGACGGGACAGGGGGATCACCCCTCCACTTT.

This chain joins TRBV4-2 and TRBJ2-1; tentatively, D is TRBD2 (6 bases). The CDR3 has 11 amino acids. In germline, CDR1 is LGHNA, CDR2 YNFKEQ. V was clipped by 4 bases and J by 8 bases, with 6 bases between them. CDR3 sequence reads: CASSRGDEQFF. DNA for the CDR3: TGTGCCAGCAGCCGCGGGGATGAGCAGTTCTTC.

A few counts support this clonotype. The chain links TRBV20-1 to TRBJ2-7; 11 positions match TRBD1. The CDR3 runs to 15 residues. V shed 2 bases, J shed 3 bases, and the junction held 6 bases outside the gene matches. In germline, CDR1 is DFQATT, CDR2 SNEGSKA (reference sequence). The CDR3 here is CSARTGQGARYEQYF. The CDR3 nucleotides are TGCAGTGCTAGAACTGGACAGGGGGCCCGCTACGAGCAGTACTTC.